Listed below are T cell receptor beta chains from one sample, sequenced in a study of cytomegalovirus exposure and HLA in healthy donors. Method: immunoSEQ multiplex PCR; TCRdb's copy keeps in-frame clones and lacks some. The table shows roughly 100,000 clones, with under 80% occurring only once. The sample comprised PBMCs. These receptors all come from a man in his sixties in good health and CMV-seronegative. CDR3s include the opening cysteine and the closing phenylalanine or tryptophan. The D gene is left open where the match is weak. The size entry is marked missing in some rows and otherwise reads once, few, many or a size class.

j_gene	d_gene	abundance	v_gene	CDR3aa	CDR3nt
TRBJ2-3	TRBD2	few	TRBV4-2	CASSQVSSGGAQDTQYF	TGTGCCAGCAGCCAAGTTTCCAGCGGGGGGGCTCAGGATACGCAGTATTTT
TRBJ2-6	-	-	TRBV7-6	CASSPGLSGANVLTF	TGTGCCAGCAGCCCAGGCCTCTCTGGGGCCAACGTCCTGACTTTC
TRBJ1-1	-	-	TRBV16	CASSQSRDTAAFF	TGTGCCAGCAGCCAATCGAGGGACACGGCGGCTTTCTTT
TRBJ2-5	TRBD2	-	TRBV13	CASSSRIAGAQETQYF	TGTGCCAGCAGTTCCCGGATAGCGGGGGCGCAAGAGACCCAGTACTTC
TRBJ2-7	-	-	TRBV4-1	CASSPGSGKSSYEQYF	TGCGCCAGCAGCCCGGGATCCGGGAAGAGCTCCTACGAGCAGTACTTC
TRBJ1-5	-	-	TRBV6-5	CASREQGNQPQHF	TGTGCCAGCAGGGAACAGGGTAATCAGCCCCAGCATTTT
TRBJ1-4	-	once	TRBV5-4	CASSLQLGAGEKLFF	TGTGCCAGCAGCCTGCAATTAGGGGCCGGTGAAAAACTGTTTTTT
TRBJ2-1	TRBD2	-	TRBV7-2	CASSLQAGAGGPNEQFF	TGTGCCAGCAGCTTACAGGCGGGCGCGGGGGGGCCGAATGAGCAGTTCTTC
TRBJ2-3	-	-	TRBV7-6	CASSHRQGTDTQYF	TGTGCCAGCAGCCACCGACAGGGCACAGATACGCAGTATTTT
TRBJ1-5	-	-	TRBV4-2	CASSYTGSSNQPQHF	TGTGCCAGCAGTTATACGGGGAGTAGCAATCAGCCCCAGCATTTT
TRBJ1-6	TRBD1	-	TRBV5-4	CASSFDRVGNSPLHF	TGTGCCAGCAGCTTCGACAGGGTTGGTAATTCACCCCTCCACTTT
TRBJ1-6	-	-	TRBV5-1	CASSWTGNSPLHF	TGCGCCAGCAGTTGGACGGGAAATTCACCCCTCCACTTT
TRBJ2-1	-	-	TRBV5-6	CASSLAGISYNEQFF	TGTGCCAGCAGCTTGGCAGGGATCTCCTACAATGAGCAGTTCTTC
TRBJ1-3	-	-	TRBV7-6	CASSRGSTSGNTIYF	TGTGCCAGCTCCCGCGGGTCCACCTCTGGAAACACCATATATTTT
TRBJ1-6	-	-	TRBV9	CASSVEPGVNSPLHF	TGTGCCAGCAGCGTAGAGCCAGGGGTGAATTCACCCCTCCACTTT
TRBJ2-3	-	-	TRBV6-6	CASSDRDTQYF	TGTGCCAGCAGCGATAGAGATACGCAGTATTTT
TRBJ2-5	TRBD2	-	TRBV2	CASSPGLAGGETQYF	TGTGCCAGCAGCCCCGGACTAGCGGGGGGAGAGACCCAGTACTTC